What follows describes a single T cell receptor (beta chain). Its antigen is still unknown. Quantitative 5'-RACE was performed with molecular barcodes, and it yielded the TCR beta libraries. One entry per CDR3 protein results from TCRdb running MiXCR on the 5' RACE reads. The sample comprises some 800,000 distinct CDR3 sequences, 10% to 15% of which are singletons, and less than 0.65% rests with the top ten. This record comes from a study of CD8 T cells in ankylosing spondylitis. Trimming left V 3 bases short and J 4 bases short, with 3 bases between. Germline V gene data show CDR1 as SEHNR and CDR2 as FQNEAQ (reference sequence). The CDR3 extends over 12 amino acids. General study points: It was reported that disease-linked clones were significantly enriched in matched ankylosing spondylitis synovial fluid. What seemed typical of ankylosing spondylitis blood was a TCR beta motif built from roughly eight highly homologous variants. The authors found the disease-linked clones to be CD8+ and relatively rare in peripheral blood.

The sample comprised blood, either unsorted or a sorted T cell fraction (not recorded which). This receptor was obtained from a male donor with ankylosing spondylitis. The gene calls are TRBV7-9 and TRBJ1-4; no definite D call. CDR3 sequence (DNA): TGTGCCAGCAGCTTCATTAATGAAAAACTGTTTTTT. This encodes CASSFINEKLFF.